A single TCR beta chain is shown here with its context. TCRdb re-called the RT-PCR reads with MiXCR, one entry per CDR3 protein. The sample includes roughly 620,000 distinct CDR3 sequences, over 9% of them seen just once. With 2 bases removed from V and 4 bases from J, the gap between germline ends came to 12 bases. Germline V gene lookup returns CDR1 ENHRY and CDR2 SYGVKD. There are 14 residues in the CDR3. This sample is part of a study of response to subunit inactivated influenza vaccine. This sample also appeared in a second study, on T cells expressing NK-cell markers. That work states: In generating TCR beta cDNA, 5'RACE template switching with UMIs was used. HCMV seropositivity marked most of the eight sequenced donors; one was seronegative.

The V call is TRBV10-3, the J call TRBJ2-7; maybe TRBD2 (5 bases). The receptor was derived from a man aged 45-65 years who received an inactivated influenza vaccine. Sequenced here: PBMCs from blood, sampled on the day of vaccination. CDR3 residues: CAISELSGQYEQYF. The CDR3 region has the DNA TGTGCCATCAGTGAGCTCAGCGGCCAGTACGAGCAGTACTTC.